These 30 T cell receptor beta chains were all obtained from the same sample, sequenced in a study of identical twins. TCRdb re-analysed the 5' RACE reads in MiXCR, keeping a single row per CDR3 protein. This table has 450,000 to 650,000 distinct CDR3 sequences, around 15% appearing once. The sample was also reused in another study, on yellow fever vaccine responses in identical twins.

Material for sequencing was CD4+ T cells sorted from blood. Receptor source: a woman aged 18-35 years in good health.

Here the CDR3 DNA reads TGTGCCAGCATAGCCGGGACAGGGAACTATGGCTACACCTTC. Amino acids: CASIAGTGNYGYTF. This chain uses TRBV28 with TRBJ1-2; 9 positions match TRBD1. Germline V gene lookup returns CDR1 MDHEN and CDR2 SYDVKM. J gave up 2 bases and V 7 bases, and 5 bases lay outside the gene matches. CDR3 length: 14 amino acids.

The chain carries TRBV29-1 and TRBJ2-3; no firm D call. Germline assignment: CDR1 SQVTM and CDR2 ANQGSEA. The V end lost 5 bases, the J end lost 1 base, and 10 bases lay between the germline ends. There are 13 residues in the CDR3. The CDR3 protein is CSVRRYGTDTQYF. As DNA, the CDR3 is TGCAGCGTTCGTCGATATGGCACAGATACGCAGTATTTT.

The chain is built from TRBV18 and TRBJ2-3, with a weak D call TRBD2 (6 bases). Germline CDR1 and CDR2: KGHSH and LQKENI. V lost 0 bases, J lost 1 base, and 11 bases lay in between. The CDR3 is 16 amino acids. CDR3 coding DNA: TGTGCCAGCTCACCACCGCGGGCTAGCGGCACAGATACGCAGTATTTT. It translates to CASSPPRASGTDTQYF.

The rearrangement links TRBV28 to TRBJ1-4; tentatively, D is TRBD1 (5 bases). Trimming cost V 5 bases and J 5 bases, with 12 bases left between them. The germline gives CDR1 MDHEN, CDR2 SYDVKM. The CDR3 has 14 residues. The CDR3 coding sequence is TGTGCCAGCAGTACCGGGACGTGGAATGAAAAACTGTTTTTT. Translation: CASSTGTWNEKLFF. Combining the CDR3 with reference TRBV28 and TRBJ1-4 gives the whole variable domain DVKVTQSSRYLVKRTGEKVFLECVQDMDHENMFWYRQDPGLGLRLIYFSYDVKMKEKGDIPEGYSVSREKKERFSLILESASTNQTSMYLCASSTGTWNEKLFFGSGTQLSVL.

In its sample, this clonotype was seen a few times. V usage is TRBV25-1 and J usage is TRBJ2-1; D remains unclear. Trimming shortened V by 2 bases and J by 7 bases, and 15 bases separated the two germline ends. Germline CDR1 is MGHDK and CDR2 is SYGVNS. The CDR3 covers 15 residues. CDR3 nucleotides: TGTGCCAGCAGTGAAACCGCTTCTTATGGTAATGAGCAGTTCTTC. It translates to CASSETASYGNEQFF.

V and J are TRBV4-1 and TRBJ2-2; D is undetermined. Germline V gene data show CDR1 as MGHRA and CDR2 as YSYEKL. This CDR3 contains 17 residues. With 1 base removed from V and 0 bases from J, the gap between germline ends came to 12 bases. CDR3 DNA: TGCGCCAGCAGCCAAGGCTATGGGCATACGAACACCGGGGAGCTGTTTTTT. Translating it yields CASSQGYGHTNTGELFF.

This sequence joins TRBV5-6 and TRBJ2-1; 9 nucleotides match TRBD1. With 2 bases clipped from V and 9 bases from J, the junction kept 6 bases outside the gene matches. Germline assignment: CDR1 SGHDT and CDR2 YYEEEE. The CDR3 contains 14 residues. The CDR3 is CASSLVQGASEQFF. The CDR3 nucleotides read TGTGCCAGCAGCTTAGTACAGGGGGCGAGTGAGCAGTTCTTC.

This clonotype has more than one count but fewer than ten. CDR3 loop: CASSDGTGPYEQYV. The CDR3 nucleotides are TGTGCCAGCAGCGATGGGACAGGGCCGTACGAGCAGTACGTC. This sequence joins TRBV28 and TRBJ2-7; 9 bases line up with TRBD1. CDR3 length: 14 residues. The trim removed 6 bases at V and 4 bases at J, leaving 7 bases unmatched. Germline values: CDR1 MDHEN, CDR2 SYDVKM.

This clonotype was recorded many times. The rearrangement uses TRBV20-1 and TRBJ2-7; 7 bases line up with TRBD2. Trimming cost V 2 bases and J 2 bases; bases outside gene matches: 9. CDR1 is DFQATT, CDR2 SNEGSKA, per germline (reference sequence). The length of the CDR3 is 15 residues. CDR3 nucleotides: TGCAGTGCTAGATTGGTGGGGACTAAAACCTACGAGCAGTACGTC. This encodes CSARLVGTKTYEQYV.

The CDR3 sequence is CSARVGTKNYGYTF. In nucleotides, the CDR3 is TGCAGTGCTAGGGTCGGGACGAAAAACTATGGCTACACCTTC. The genes are TRBV20-1 and TRBJ1-2; perhaps TRBD1 as D (5 bases). V was clipped by 3 bases and J by 2 bases, with 13 bases between them. This CDR3 has 14 amino acids. The V gene's germline CDR1 is DFQATT and CDR2 SNEGSKA (reference sequence).

This clonotype was detected only once. V usage is TRBV7-8 and J usage is TRBJ2-7; 8 bases match TRBD1. The CDR3 has 15 amino acids. Trimming cost V 5 bases and J 3 bases; bases outside gene matches: 9. Germline CDR1 and CDR2: SGHVS and FQNEAQ. The CDR3 coding sequence is TGTGCCAGCAGCCCCGGGCGGGACAGGTACTACGAGCAGTACTTC. This codes for CASSPGRDRYYEQYF.

The rearrangement links TRBV7-2 to TRBJ2-2; 8 nucleotides match TRBD2. V dropped 3 bases and J dropped 3; count of bases not matched to a gene: 3. Per germline, CDR1 SGHTA and CDR2 FQGNSA. The CDR3 runs 15 residues. The CDR3 region is CASSLSGSHTGELFF. The CDR3 DNA reads TGTGCCAGCAGCTTGAGCGGGAGCCACACCGGGGAGCTGTTTTTT.

This clonotype has only a few counts. The genes are TRBV28 and TRBJ2-7; D gene unclear. V was trimmed by 6 bases and J by 2 bases, leaving 17 bases between them. The CDR3 covers 15 residues. From germline, CDR1 is MDHEN and CDR2 SYDVKM. CDR3 loop: CASSPLGLSPYEQYV. In nucleotides, the CDR3 is TGTGCCAGCAGCCCTCTAGGCCTGTCCCCCTACGAGCAGTACGTC.

The V and J genes are TRBV9 and TRBJ2-1; TRBD2 agrees at 10 bases. This CDR3 spans 20 amino acids. The germline V gene encodes CDR1 SGDLS and CDR2 YYNGEE. Trimming cost V 3 bases and J 0 bases; bases outside gene matches: 15. The CDR3: CASSAYHTTSGQNSYNEQFF. CDR3 DNA sequence: TGTGCCAGCAGCGCCTATCATACGACTAGCGGGCAGAACTCCTACAATGAGCAGTTCTTC.

This clonotype was picked up a small number of times. The rearrangement uses TRBV6-1 and TRBJ2-1; TRBD2 matches 11 bases. This CDR3 is built from 15 residues. Germline trimming cut 5 bases from V and 8 bases from J; bases unmatched to any gene: 8. CDR1 is MNHNS, CDR2 SASEGT, per germline. DNA of the CDR3: TGTGCCAGCAGTCTTAGCGGGGGGGGCATGTATGAGCAGTTCTTC. This translates into CASSLSGGGMYEQFF.

The V gene is TRBV10-3, the J gene TRBJ2-7; D is perhaps TRBD1 (6 bases). V lost 5 bases and J 4 bases, leaving 18 bases between the germline ends. The germline V gene encodes CDR1 ENHRY and CDR2 SYGVKD. The CDR3 covers 15 residues. The CDR3 nucleotides read TGTGCCATCAGTTCTACCGGGACATCGGAATACGAGCAGTACTTC. The encoded protein is CAISSTGTSEYEQYF.

At least ten counts were recorded for this clonotype. This chain joins TRBV3-1 and TRBJ2-1; 9 bases line up with TRBD2. The CDR3 sequence is 15 residues long. CDR1 and CDR2 from the germline V gene are LGHDT and YNNKEL (reference sequence). J gave up 4 bases and V 4 bases, and 5 bases lay outside the gene matches. The CDR3 spells CASSLGLASYNEQFF. DNA for the CDR3: TGTGCCAGCAGCCTCGGACTAGCGTCTTACAATGAGCAGTTCTTC.

This clonotype showed up just a few times. The rearrangement links TRBV5-1 to TRBJ2-7; 8 bases map to TRBD1. CDR3 length: 13 amino acids. Germline V gives CDR1 SGHRS, CDR2 YFSETQ. After removal of 3 bases from V and 4 bases from J, the junction contained 3 bases not matched to a gene. The CDR3 sequence: CASSSGDRYEQYF. The CDR3 DNA reads as TGCGCCAGCAGCTCCGGGGACAGGTACGAGCAGTACTTC.

V gene TRBV7-8 combines with J gene TRBJ2-1; no clear D. The V gene lost 1 base and the J gene lost 1 base, with 11 bases spanning the gap. Germline loops: CDR1 SGHVS, CDR2 FQNEAQ. The CDR3 covers 16 residues. CDR3 bases: TGTGCCAGCAGCTTAGTTGATGTACAGTCCTACAATGAGCAGTTCTTC. As protein: CASSLVDVQSYNEQFF.

This clonotype was recorded a few times. The V and J genes are TRBV6-5 and TRBJ2-2; 9 nucleotides line up with TRBD1. The V gene end was trimmed by 0 bases and the J gene end by 8 bases; junction bases not matched to a gene: 10. CDR1 and CDR2 from the germline V gene are MNHEY and SVGAGI. The CDR3 sequence is 17 residues long. The CDR3 DNA reads as TGTGCCAGCAGTTACTCGGCCCCGACAGGGGGGAGGGGGGAGCTGTTTTTT. Translating it yields CASSYSAPTGGRGELFF.

This clonotype was found once. The rearrangement uses TRBV5-1 and TRBJ2-2, with a possible D match to TRBD1 (5 bases). With 0 bases removed from V and 3 bases from J, the gap between germline ends came to 12 bases. The germline V gene encodes CDR1 SGHRS and CDR2 YFSETQ. The CDR3 covers 16 residues. CDR3 sequence reads: CASSLALQAHTGELFF. Here the CDR3 DNA reads TGCGCCAGCAGCTTGGCCTTACAGGCCCACACCGGGGAGCTGTTTTTT.

The V call is TRBV4-1, the J call TRBJ2-3, with D possibly being TRBD1 (5 bases). The germline V gene has CDR1 MGHRA and CDR2 YSYEKL. V lost 2 bases and J 3 bases, leaving 12 bases between the germline ends. This CDR3 is 15 amino acids long. The CDR3 nucleotides are TGCGCCAGCAGCCAAACAGGAATTAGTACAGATACGCAGTATTTT. It translates to CASSQTGISTDTQYF.

This clonotype was seen a few times. The chain recombines TRBV5-1 with TRBJ2-7, with TRBD2 matching over 10 bases. Germline V gives CDR1 SGHRS, CDR2 YFSETQ. Losses at the gene ends were 2 bases for V and 3 bases for J; bases not matched to a gene: 5. The CDR3 length is 15 residues. CDR3 nucleotide sequence: TGCGCCAGCAGCTTAGCCGGGACTAGCGTCTACGAGCAGTACTTC. Translated: CASSLAGTSVYEQYF.

V is TRBV6-2 or TRBV6-3 and J is TRBJ2-1; tentative D call: TRBD2 (6 bases). This CDR3 has 14 residues. The germline gives CDR1 MNHEY, CDR2 SVGEGT. Trimming left V 6 bases short and J 7 bases short, with 16 bases between. The CDR3 nucleotides are TGTGCCAGCAGCTATAGCGGTCCTCAAAATGAGCAGTTCTTC. This sequence encodes CASSYSGPQNEQFF.

This clonotype was observed a few times. The genes are TRBV20-1 and TRBJ2-7; D perhaps matches TRBD2 (7 bases). CDR3 length: 16 residues. Between the trimmed V and J ends, which lost 0 bases and 3 bases, there was a span of 18 bases. CDR1 and CDR2 (germline): DFQATT, SNEGSKA (reference sequence). This CDR3 is CSARDAGAEGVYEQYF. CDR3 bases: TGCAGTGCTAGAGATGCGGGGGCTGAGGGGGTCTACGAGCAGTACTTC.

J is TRBJ2-1 and V is TRBV5-1; 9 nucleotides align to TRBD2. The junction had 14 bases not matched to a gene; V was cut back by 9 bases and J by 4 bases. Germline CDR1 and CDR2: SGHRS and YFSETQ. The CDR3 is 16 residues long. CDR3 protein: CATRNPVTSGYNEQFF. DNA of the CDR3: TGCGCCACCAGGAATCCGGTGACTAGCGGTTACAATGAGCAGTTCTTC.

This clonotype turned up a few times. The chain joins TRBV12-3 or TRBV12-4 to TRBJ2-7; TRBD2 agrees at 7 bases. The CDR3 totals 13 residues. After removal of 4 bases from V and 0 bases from J, the junction contained 0 bases not matched to a gene. CDR3 in DNA: TGTGCCAGCAGTTGGGACTACTCCTACGAGCAGTACTTC. Translated: CASSWDYSYEQYF.

This clonotype was seen at least ten times. This rearrangement joins TRBV11-2 to TRBJ2-6; 7 bases fit TRBD1. CDR3 size: 17 residues. CDR1 and CDR2 (germline): SGHAT, FQNNGV. Losses at the gene ends were 6 bases for V and 0 bases for J; bases not matched to a gene: 8. In DNA, the CDR3 is TGTGCCAGCAGTAGGGGGCTCAGCCCCTCTGGGGCCAACGTCCTGACTTTC. Encoded protein: CASSRGLSPSGANVLTF.

The rearrangement joins TRBV5-1 to TRBJ2-2, with 8 bases lining up with TRBD1. CDR3 length equals 15 residues. J was trimmed by 3 bases and V by 1 base; bases with no gene match: 2. The germline CDR1 and CDR2 sequences are SGHRS and YFSETQ. The chain's CDR3 is CASSLHRGDTGELFF. The DNA of the CDR3 is TGCGCCAGCAGCTTGCACAGGGGGGACACCGGGGAGCTGTTTTTT.

The chain couples TRBV7-9 to TRBJ2-1; maybe TRBD2 (9 bases). Trimming removed 5 bases from V and 7 bases from J, with 21 bases in between. CDR3 length equals 16 residues. Germline assignment: CDR1 SEHNR and CDR2 FQNEAQ (reference sequence). CDR3 sequence (DNA): TGTGCCAGCAGCCGCCAAGACAGGGGACTAGCAAATGAGCAGTTCTTC. Residues: CASSRQDRGLANEQFF.